Listed below are T cell receptor beta chains from one sample, sequenced in a study of blood T cell repertoires in COVID-19. Profiling relied on immunoSEQ multiplex PCR, and the TCRdb table lists in-frame clones only, not all of them. The sample lists around 130,000 clones; 75% to 80% were seen once. Sequencing was performed on peripheral blood. The receptors originated from a human donor in a cohort sampled during active COVID-19. Each CDR3 is given without its conserved first and last residue. Fields, in order: V gene, CDR3 length, CDR3 protein.

V gene: TRBV5-1; CDR3 length: 11; CDR3 protein: ASSQNYAYEQY
V gene: TRBV6-1; CDR3 length: 15; CDR3 protein: ASSEAASRPSSYEQY
V gene: TRBV19; CDR3 length: 13; CDR3 protein: ASSRAGGIGAEAF
V gene: TRBV13; CDR3 length: 11; CDR3 protein: ASSLAVDEKLF
V gene: TRBV5-6; CDR3 length: 13; CDR3 protein: ASSLEHSMNTEAF
V gene: TRBV19; CDR3 length: 11; CDR3 protein: ASSVSPGAEQY
V gene: TRBV18; CDR3 length: 11; CDR3 protein: ASSPYDRGEQY
V gene: TRBV7-8; CDR3 length: 10; CDR3 protein: ASNGGAYEQY
V gene: TRBV27; CDR3 length: 13; CDR3 protein: ASSLYGGVDTEAF
V gene: TRBV19; CDR3 length: 14; CDR3 protein: ASSARSRGSNQPQH
V gene: TRBV28; CDR3 length: 17; CDR3 protein: ASSLRRDRGLRSNQPQH
V gene: TRBV6-6; CDR3 length: 13; CDR3 protein: ASITTGAGDTEAF
V gene: TRBV27; CDR3 length: 12; CDR3 protein: ASRTGGYNSPLH
V gene: TRBV5-4; CDR3 length: 16; CDR3 protein: ASSLDVPGQGKNTEAF
V gene: TRBV10-3; CDR3 length: 11; CDR3 protein: AISDRGEQPQH
V gene: TRBV27; CDR3 length: 13; CDR3 protein: ASSQGLAGVYEQY
V gene: TRBV9; CDR3 length: 12; CDR3 protein: ASSATGGVETQY
V gene: TRBV6-5; CDR3 length: 12; CDR3 protein: ASTIRGGGDEQY
V gene: TRBV5-1; CDR3 length: 13; CDR3 protein: ASSRTSGQTYEQY
V gene: TRBV7-9; CDR3 length: 14; CDR3 protein: ASSVSGTGGGGTQY
V gene: TRBV10-2; CDR3 length: 14; CDR3 protein: ASSDPADRAGTEAF
V gene: TRBV30; CDR3 length: 11; CDR3 protein: AWCPGTGDEQY
V gene: TRBV5-1; CDR3 length: 13; CDR3 protein: ASSRFGGRNTEAF
V gene: TRBV27; CDR3 length: 12; CDR3 protein: ASSTLTGSQPQH
V gene: TRBV28; CDR3 length: 11; CDR3 protein: ASSQQSPEEQY
V gene: TRBV9; CDR3 length: 13; CDR3 protein: ASSTSTSGGNEQY
V gene: TRBV28; CDR3 length: 10; CDR3 protein: ASSPSLYEQY
V gene: TRBV18; CDR3 length: 10; CDR3 protein: ASSPSAYEQY
V gene: TRBV6-5; CDR3 length: 12; CDR3 protein: ASSYGAPETEAF
V gene: TRBV4-1; CDR3 length: 16; CDR3 protein: ASSQLPGHLLRIDTQY
V gene: TRBV6-5; CDR3 length: 11; CDR3 protein: ASTPTGDYGYT
V gene: TRBV9; CDR3 length: 13; CDR3 protein: ASSVGTDMNTEAF
V gene: TRBV19; CDR3 length: 11; CDR3 protein: ASSMISGTEAF
V gene: TRBV25-1; CDR3 length: 15; CDR3 protein: ASSDPPGTGGSYEQY
V gene: TRBV5-1; CDR3 length: 13; CDR3 protein: ASSLGTGGPYEQY
V gene: TRBV11-3; CDR3 length: 12; CDR3 protein: ASSLRTPSYEQY
V gene: TRBV6-5; CDR3 length: 12; CDR3 protein: ASGVAGAGYEQY
V gene: TRBV7-8; CDR3 length: 11; CDR3 protein: AGRDSGANVLT
V gene: TRBV7-9; CDR3 length: 12; CDR3 protein: ASSALAGAYEQY
V gene: TRBV6-4; CDR3 length: 13; CDR3 protein: ASSDSLAGVDTQY
V gene: TRBV12-5; CDR3 length: 16; CDR3 protein: ASGTRSPTTGANYGYT
V gene: TRBV28; CDR3 length: 12; CDR3 protein: ASTLAGTGVEQY
V gene: TRBV29-1; CDR3 length: 13; CDR3 protein: SVEDLGRGRAEAF
V gene: TRBV6-1; CDR3 length: 12; CDR3 protein: ASSEGGSGYEQY
V gene: TRBV3-1/TRBV3-2; CDR3 length: 15; CDR3 protein: ASSQDVQGAWNTEAF
V gene: TRBV4-1; CDR3 length: 13; CDR3 protein: ASSQDAKGVSPLH
V gene: TRBV5-1; CDR3 length: 12; CDR3 protein: ASSWGHFSYEQY
V gene: TRBV15; CDR3 length: 12; CDR3 protein: ATSREGARVGYT
V gene: TRBV4-1; CDR3 length: 15; CDR3 protein: ASSQDGSRGGQETQY